These 26 T cell receptor beta chains originate from one sample sequenced in a study of CD8+ T cells in alopecia areata. RNA, once extracted, was reverse transcribed into cDNA for use as the sequencing template. The data were produced by immunoSEQ multiplex PCR, yet TCRdb's version contains in-frame clones alone and is incomplete. In the table there are about 110,000 clones, approximately 61% of which are singletons. The specimen was NKG2D-low CD8+ T cells sorted from blood. The source of these receptors is a human donor with alopecia areata.

This clone came up a few times. This rearrangement joins TRBV25-1 to TRBJ2-1; D gene unclear. This CDR3 contains 14 residues. Germline values: CDR1 MGHDK, CDR2 SYGVNS. Trimming took 10 bases from V and 0 from J, leaving 13 bases between them. Here the CDR3 DNA reads TGTGCCACCTATGAGGTTTGCTCCTACAATGAGCAGTTCTTC. Protein sequence: CATYEVCSYNEQFF.

The CDR3: CASSQTSGRDGDTQYF. DNA of the CDR3: TGTGCCAGCAGCCAAACTAGCGGGAGGGATGGAGATACGCAGTATTTT. This chain connects TRBV27 to TRBJ2-3; 13 nucleotides align to TRBD2. Germline CDR1 and CDR2: MNHEY and SMNVEV (reference sequence). This CDR3 region has 16 residues. Trimming at V came to 6 bases and at J to 5 bases, leaving 8 bases not matched to a gene.

V and J are TRBV4-1 and TRBJ2-3, with 8 bases fitting TRBD2. The V and J ends lost 2 bases and 5 bases, in that order; junction bases with no gene match: 15. The V gene's germline CDR1 is MGHRA and CDR2 YSYEKL. The CDR3 extends over 18 amino acids. The CDR3 sequence is CASSQRKNPAGVLDTQYF. The CDR3 DNA is TGCGCCAGCAGCCAAAGAAAAAATCCAGCGGGAGTTTTAGATACGCAGTATTTT.

In its sample, this clone was seen a few times. The chain combines TRBV6-6 with TRBJ2-7; a weak D match, TRBD1 (6 bases). The CDR3 has 16 amino acids. V lost 5 bases to trimming and J lost 2 bases, with 19 bases between them. Looked up from germline, CDR1 is MNHNY and CDR2 is SVGAGI (reference sequence). DNA of the CDR3: TGTGCCAGCAGTCCCCTTTCAGGGGTCAATCCCTACGAGCAGTACTTC. This gives the protein CASSPLSGVNPYEQYF.

The rearrangement links TRBV7-3 to TRBJ2-1; TRBD2 aligns across 7 bases. V lost 5 bases and J lost 0; bases outside the gene matches: 4. Germline loops: CDR1 SGHTA, CDR2 FQGTGA. CDR3 length: 15 amino acids. Here the CDR3 DNA reads TGTGCCAGCAGCCCAGCGGGGAGCTCCTACAATGAGCAGTTCTTC. Protein sequence: CASSPAGSSYNEQFF.

CDR3 sequence: CASRPEGQGPFREQYF. CDR3 bases: TGCGCCAGCAGACCCGAGGGCCAAGGGCCATTCAGGGAGCAGTACTTC. The chain uses TRBV5-1 and TRBJ2-7; D may be TRBD2 (5 bases). The V and J ends lost 5 bases and 7 bases respectively, with 25 bases between them. This CDR3 comprises 16 residues. Germline V gene data show CDR1 as SGHRS and CDR2 as YFSETQ.

This chain uses TRBV27 with TRBJ1-1, with D perhaps matching TRBD1 (6 bases). The CDR3 consists of 14 residues. V was shortened by 1 base and J by 4 bases, with 10 bases between the two germline ends. Germline CDR1 MNHEY, CDR2 SMNVEV (reference sequence). The CDR3 coding sequence is TGTGCCAGCAGTTTATTGGGGGCGTTCACTGAAGCTTTCTTT. Amino acids: CASSLLGAFTEAFF.

The chain links TRBV28 to TRBJ2-1; D may match TRBD1 or TRBD2 (8 bases each). CDR3 length equals 15 residues. CDR1 and CDR2 (germline): MDHEN, SYDVKM. V dropped 5 bases and J dropped 6 bases, with 17 bases sitting between them. This chain's CDR3 is CASSHRTGTSNEQFF. Written as DNA, the CDR3 is TGTGCCAGCAGTCACCGGACAGGGACTAGCAATGAGCAGTTCTTC.

This chain connects TRBV7-2 to TRBJ2-5; 8 bases fit TRBD1. Germline CDR1 is SGHTA and CDR2 is FQGNSA. This CDR3 has 15 residues. V trimming: 2 bases; J trimming: 0 bases; junction bases outside the gene matches: 2. In nucleotides, the CDR3 is TGTGCCAGCAGCTTACCAGGGGGCTACCAAGAGACCCAGTACTTC. This codes for CASSLPGGYQETQYF.

The chain couples TRBV13 to TRBJ1-1; a possible D gene is TRBD1 (5 bases). The germline CDR1 and CDR2 sequences are PRHDT and FYEKMQ (reference sequence). This CDR3 has 14 amino acids. V lost 6 bases and J 3 bases, leaving 14 bases between the germline ends. CDR3 nucleotide sequence: TGTGCCAGCAGTTATGAGACCAGGGACACTGAAGCTTTCTTT. Amino acid sequence: CASSYETRDTEAFF.

The gene calls are TRBV6-1 and TRBJ2-3; D unclear. CDR1 MNHNS and CDR2 SASEGT come from the germline V gene. CDR3 length equals 16 residues. Trimming pared 1 base from V and 0 bases from J, leaving 11 bases between. The CDR3 nucleotides read TGTGCCAGCAGTGAAGAGGTCGATGAAAGCACAGATACGCAGTATTTT. The encoded protein is CASSEEVDESTDTQYF.

This clone has just a few counts. This chain uses TRBV29-1 with TRBJ2-6, with D perhaps assigned TRBD1 or TRBD2 (5 bases each). V shed 6 bases and J shed 0 bases, with 12 bases lying between them. The CDR3 runs 15 residues. CDR1 is SQVTM, CDR2 ANQGSEA, per germline. As DNA, the CDR3 is TGCAGCGTGGGGACGGTTAGCTCTGGGGCCAACGTCCTGACTTTC. Its translation is CSVGTVSSGANVLTF.

This clone occurred a few times. This chain uses TRBV11-2 with TRBJ2-5; 11 bases line up with TRBD2. V was clipped by 4 bases and J by 0 bases; unmatched bases: 4. The CDR3 has 16 residues. CDR1 and CDR2 from the germline V gene are SGHAT and FQNNGV. The DNA for the CDR3 is TGTGCCAGCAGCTCCCGGACTAGCGGGTACCAAGAGACCCAGTACTTC. It encodes CASSSRTSGYQETQYF.

The chain links TRBV7-9 to TRBJ2-3; 9 bases are shared with TRBD1. CDR3 length equals 14 residues. Trimming removed 10 bases from V and 3 bases from J; junction bases left unmatched: 8. Germline-derived CDR1 and CDR2 are SEHNR and FQNEAQ (reference sequence). Written as DNA, the CDR3 is TGTGCCATCAATGATGGGACAGGGACAGATACGCAGTATTTT. It yields the protein CAINDGTGTDTQYF.

V and J are TRBV7-9 and TRBJ2-3; the D is unclear. V was trimmed by 7 bases and J by 6 bases, leaving 14 bases between them. The germline CDR1 and CDR2 sequences are SEHNR and FQNEAQ (reference sequence). The CDR3 consists of 13 residues. CDR3 DNA sequence: TGTGCCAGCACCCCAGTGGTGGGGGATACGCAGTATTTT. Encoded protein: CASTPVVGDTQYF.

This chain links TRBV7-3 with TRBJ2-1; D is ambiguous. The CDR3 loop spans 15 amino acids. Germline values: CDR1 SGHTA, CDR2 FQGTGA. V lost 0 bases and J 4 bases, leaving 10 bases between the germline ends. This CDR3 reads CASSLTPGPYNEQFF. The CDR3 DNA follows: TGTGCCAGCAGCTTAACCCCCGGACCTTACAATGAGCAGTTCTTC.

The chain couples TRBV15 to TRBJ2-3, with 8 bases lining up with TRBD2. This CDR3 has 16 residues. J lost 0 bases, V lost 0 bases, and 2 bases had no gene match. Germline V gene data show CDR1 as LNHNV and CDR2 as YYDKDF (reference sequence). The CDR3 here is CATSRDRGGSTDTQYF. The CDR3 DNA reads TGTGCCACCAGCAGAGACCGGGGGGGAAGCACAGATACGCAGTATTTT.

The gene calls are TRBV29-1 and TRBJ1-1; D not certain. V shed 6 bases and J shed 5 bases, with 13 bases lying between them. This CDR3 spans 12 amino acids. Germline assignment: CDR1 SQVTM and CDR2 ANQGSEA. In DNA form, the CDR3 reads TGCAGCGTGCCCGGCGTGGGAACTGAAGCTTTCTTT. This encodes CSVPGVGTEAFF.

Here the CDR3 reads CASSPLMGAAGELFF. The CDR3 DNA reads as TGTGCCAGCAGCCCCTTGATGGGGGCGGCCGGGGAGCTGTTTTTT. This chain uses TRBV27 with TRBJ2-2; D may be TRBD1 (6 bases). The CDR3 covers 15 residues. Trimming left V 6 bases short and J 6 bases short, with 17 bases between. Germline loops: CDR1 MNHEY, CDR2 SMNVEV (reference sequence).

This clone was detected only a few times. The chain recombines TRBV13 with TRBJ2-3; weak D call: TRBD2 (6 bases). Germline CDR1 PRHDT, CDR2 FYEKMQ (reference sequence). The germline V and J ends were trimmed by 5 bases and 3 bases, with 12 bases remaining between them. This CDR3 has 14 amino acids. The chain's CDR3 is CASSPDGGTDTQYF. CDR3 DNA sequence: TGTGCCAGCAGCCCGGACGGGGGAACAGATACGCAGTATTTT.

The chain couples TRBV19 to TRBJ2-7, with 7 bases aligning to TRBD1. Germline values: CDR1 LNHDA, CDR2 SQIVND (reference sequence). The trim removed 5 bases at V and 5 bases at J, leaving 9 bases unmatched. The CDR3 spans 14 residues. Written as DNA, the CDR3 is TGTGCCAGTAGTCCCCGACAGGGCCCCCACGAGCAGTACTTC. This encodes CASSPRQGPHEQYF.

The V and J genes are TRBV27 and TRBJ2-6; D ambiguous. Trimming shortened V by 7 bases and J by 1 base, and 5 bases separated the two germline ends. CDR1 and CDR2 from the germline V gene are MNHEY and SMNVEV (reference sequence). This CDR3 has 13 amino acids. CDR3 in amino acids: CASIGSGANVLTF. The CDR3 nucleotides are TGTGCCAGCATAGGTTCTGGGGCCAACGTCCTGACTTTC.

DNA of the CDR3: TGTGCCAGCAGCTCGGACAGGGGATCCTACGAGCAGTACTTC. Translation: CASSSDRGSYEQYF. The chain recombines TRBV7-3 with TRBJ2-7; the match to TRBD1 covers 9 bases. This CDR3 region has 14 residues. Trimming cost V 4 bases and J 1 base; bases outside gene matches: 2. Looked up from germline, CDR1 is SGHTA and CDR2 is FQGTGA.

The gene calls are TRBV4-2 and TRBJ2-7; D ambiguous. V was cut by 0 bases and J by 0 bases, with 15 bases left in between. CDR3 length equals 17 residues. CDR1 LGHNA and CDR2 YNFKEQ come from the germline V gene. The CDR3 sequence is CASSQDHSFLTSYEQYF. CDR3 DNA sequence: TGTGCCAGCAGCCAAGATCACTCCTTCCTGACCTCCTACGAGCAGTACTTC.

This sequence joins TRBV4-1 and TRBJ2-7, with D possibly being TRBD2 (6 bases). The CDR3 has 16 amino acids. The V end was cut by 4 bases, the J end by 2 bases, with 18 bases between. Germline CDR1 reads MGHRA; CDR2 reads YSYEKL. CDR3 region: CASSLVASDATYEQYF. CDR3 DNA sequence: TGCGCCAGCAGCCTAGTCGCTAGCGACGCGACCTACGAGCAGTACTTC.

This clone was counted only a few times. V usage is TRBV28 and J usage is TRBJ1-5, with TRBD1 matching 7 bases. CDR1 and CDR2 from the germline V gene are MDHEN and SYDVKM. The CDR3 loop spans 15 amino acids. V lost 3 bases and J lost 8; bases outside the gene matches: 10. The DNA for the CDR3 is TGTGCCAGCAGTTTGGCCCCGACAGGGTTTGAGCCCCAGCATTTT. Its translation is CASSLAPTGFEPQHF.